Listed here are 32 T cell receptor beta chains from one sample, sequenced in a study of PD-L1 blockade in urothelial cancer. Sequencing was performed with immunoSEQ multiplex PCR; in TCRdb, only in-frame clones are kept and a portion is missing. Here the sample spans about 81,000 clones, around nine tenths being singletons. The sequences come from PBMCs, collected around atezolizumab (anti-PD-L1) treatment. Every receptor here comes from a man between 60 and 75 years old with urothelial cancer.

The chain links TRBV7-8 to TRBJ2-7; 10 nucleotides line up with TRBD1. Germline CDR1 reads SGHVS; CDR2 reads FQNEAQ. The CDR3 is 15 residues long. The V gene end was trimmed by 4 bases and the J gene end by 4 bases; junction bases not matched to a gene: 7. The DNA for the CDR3 is TGTGCCAGCAGCTCACTGAGGACAGGGGGTTACGAGCAGTACTTC. Translated: CASSSLRTGGYEQYF.

There are a few counts of this clone. DNA for the CDR3: TGTGCCAGTGGACAGGGAGACGAGCAGTACTTC. Translated, it gives CASGQGDEQYF. The V and J genes are TRBV6-6 and TRBJ2-7, with 8 bases that match TRBD1. The germline V gene has CDR1 MNHNY and CDR2 SVGAGI (reference sequence). V lost 9 bases to trimming and J lost 5 bases; unmatched junction nucleotides: 3. The CDR3 is made up of 11 amino acids.

In DNA, the CDR3 is TGTGCCAGCAGCGTAGCTCTAACAGGACGCACAGATACGCAGTATTTT. Amino acids: CASSVALTGRTDTQYF. J is TRBJ2-3 and V is TRBV9; tentatively, D is TRBD1 (5 bases). Germline CDR1 reads SGDLS; CDR2 reads YYNGEE. CDR3 size: 16 residues. Trimming left V 0 bases short and J 1 base short, with 12 bases between.

This clone was recorded at least ten times. This sequence joins TRBV6-5 and TRBJ2-7; 9 bases align to TRBD1. This CDR3 contains 13 residues. J gave up 6 bases and V 6 bases, and 6 bases lay outside the gene matches. From germline, CDR1 is MNHEY and CDR2 SVGAGI. This CDR3 reads CASRMDRGSEQYF. The DNA for the CDR3 is TGTGCCAGCAGGATGGACAGGGGCTCCGAGCAGTACTTC.

The chain uses TRBV27 and TRBJ1-4; 8 bases align to TRBD1. CDR1 is MNHEY, CDR2 SMNVEV, per germline (reference sequence). The J segment lost 8 bases and the V segment lost 5 bases, leaving 7 bases of the junction unmatched. The CDR3 has 14 residues. This chain's CDR3 is CASSPGQEREKLFF. DNA for the CDR3: TGTGCCAGCAGTCCGGGACAGGAGAGGGAAAAACTGTTTTTT.

The rearrangement links TRBV7-9 to TRBJ2-3, with D perhaps TRBD1 (7 bases). CDR3 length: 14 amino acids. V shed 5 bases and J shed 3 bases, with 12 bases lying between them. Germline assignment: CDR1 SEHNR and CDR2 FQNEAQ (reference sequence). CDR3 coding DNA: TGTGCCAGCAGCCCGACAGGGAGGACAGATACGCAGTATTTT. This encodes CASSPTGRTDTQYF.

In this sample, this clone turned up once. The V gene is TRBV28, the J gene TRBJ1-5; 7 nucleotides line up with TRBD1. From germline, CDR1 is MDHEN and CDR2 SYDVKM. The CDR3 sequence is 15 residues long. With 3 bases clipped from V and 5 bases from J, the junction kept 7 bases outside the gene matches. The CDR3 coding sequence is TGTGCCAGCAGTTTGACAGGGAGGATTGATCAGCCCCAGCATTTT. This encodes CASSLTGRIDQPQHF.

The gene calls are TRBV5-1 and TRBJ2-1; TRBD2 might be the D (6 bases). Germline V gene lookup returns CDR1 SGHRS and CDR2 YFSETQ. CDR3 length: 13 residues. Trimming stripped 4 bases from V and 9 bases from J, with 14 bases between. CDR3 DNA sequence: TGCGCCAGCAGCCCCACGGGAGCGCTTGAGCAGTTCTTC. It translates to CASSPTGALEQFF.

The chain combines TRBV19 with TRBJ1-6; 7 nucleotides line up with TRBD1. Germline CDR1 is LNHDA and CDR2 is SQIVND (reference sequence). The CDR3 covers 16 residues. J gave up 6 bases and V 3 bases, and 8 bases lay outside the gene matches. CDR3: CASSILNRGFNSPLHF. DNA of the CDR3: TGTGCCAGTAGTATTCTTAACAGGGGTTTTAATTCACCCCTCCACTTT.

V and J are TRBV6-1 and TRBJ1-1, with TRBD1 as a possible D gene (5 bases). In germline, CDR1 is MNHNS, CDR2 SASEGT. With 2 bases removed from V and 1 base from J, the gap between germline ends came to 8 bases. The CDR3 is made up of 14 amino acids. Written as DNA, the CDR3 is TGTGCCAGCAGTGAATTCCAGGGGAACACTGAAGCTTTCTTT. Translation gives CASSEFQGNTEAFF.

This clone was found once. The CDR3 coding sequence is TGTGCCAGCAGTGCGTCAACAGGGGGACACTCTGGAAACACCATATATTTT. The encoded protein is CASSASTGGHSGNTIYF. V gene TRBV2 combines with J gene TRBJ1-3; 8 bases match TRBD1. The V segment lost 4 bases and the J segment 0 bases; nucleotides outside the gene matches: 8. The CDR3 runs to 17 residues. The V gene's germline CDR1 is SNHLY and CDR2 FYNNEI.

This sequence joins TRBV27 and TRBJ2-7, with D possibly matching TRBD1 (5 bases). CDR1 and CDR2 (germline): MNHEY, SMNVEV (reference sequence). The CDR3 is 13 residues long. With 2 bases removed from V and 4 bases from J, the gap between germline ends came to 9 bases. CDR3 bases: TGTGCCAGCAGTTTAACTCGGACATACGAGCAGTACTTC. Its protein product is CASSLTRTYEQYF.

V gene TRBV11-2 combines with J gene TRBJ2-3; weak D call: TRBD2 (5 bases). The V end lost 10 bases, the J end lost 6 bases, and 14 bases lay between the germline ends. The CDR3 loop spans 12 amino acids. Germline values: CDR1 SGHAT, CDR2 FQNNGV. CDR3 amino acids: CATQSGGDTQYF. The CDR3 coding sequence is TGTGCCACTCAATCGGGCGGGGATACGCAGTATTTT.

This chain connects TRBV7-8 to TRBJ2-3; D gene unclear. Germline assignment: CDR1 SGHVS and CDR2 FQNEAQ. The V and J ends lost 0 bases and 4 bases respectively, with 11 bases between them. CDR3 length: 15 amino acids. In DNA, the CDR3 is TGTGCCAGCAGCTTAGCTGCGGTTTCCGCAGATACGCAGTATTTT. Amino acids: CASSLAAVSADTQYF.

The V and J genes are TRBV30 and TRBJ1-5; no clear D gene. The V end was cut by 0 bases, the J end by 7 bases, with 10 bases between. CDR3 length: 13 amino acids. The germline CDR1 and CDR2 sequences are GTSNPN and SVGIG (reference sequence). The CDR3 is CAWSVQREQPQHF. Written as DNA, the CDR3 is TGTGCCTGGAGTGTACAGAGAGAACAGCCCCAGCATTTT.

This clone has a handful of counts. The V gene is TRBV5-4, the J gene TRBJ1-6, with TRBD1 identical over 8 bases. The CDR3 spans 15 residues. Germline loops: CDR1 SGHNT, CDR2 YYREEE (reference sequence). V dropped 4 bases and J dropped 7; count of bases not matched to a gene: 7. CDR3 nucleotide sequence: TGTGCCAGCAGCCCGGGACAGGAGGCGAATTCACCCCTCCACTTT. As protein: CASSPGQEANSPLHF.

V and J are TRBV5-1 and TRBJ2-5; 12 positions agree with TRBD2. This CDR3 is 17 amino acids long. CDR1 and CDR2 (germline): SGHRS, YFSETQ. V trimming: 0 bases; J trimming: 4 bases; junction bases outside the gene matches: 7. The CDR3 spells CASSLAPSGGARETQYF. CDR3 coding DNA: TGCGCCAGCAGCTTGGCCCCTAGCGGGGGGGCTCGAGAGACCCAGTACTTC.

In its sample, this clone was seen a few times. The chain joins TRBV7-9 to TRBJ1-4, with 9 bases aligning to TRBD1. The germline CDR1 and CDR2 sequences are SEHNR and FQNEAQ (reference sequence). The J segment lost 8 bases and the V segment lost 4 bases, leaving 14 bases of the junction unmatched. The CDR3 has 17 residues. The CDR3 sequence is CASSSRISRQGGEKLFF. The CDR3 DNA reads as TGTGCCAGCAGCTCGAGGATATCGAGACAGGGGGGAGAAAAACTGTTTTTT.

The rearrangement uses TRBV28 and TRBJ1-1, with D perhaps matching TRBD1 (5 bases). The CDR3 contains 16 residues. Trimming cost V 7 bases and J 1 base, with 19 bases left between them. The germline CDR1 and CDR2 sequences are MDHEN and SYDVKM. The CDR3 spells CASTLGTRQGNTEAFF. CDR3 nucleotides: TGTGCCAGCACCCTCGGCACGAGGCAGGGGAACACTGAAGCTTTCTTT. The variable domain in full, completed from reference TRBV28 and TRBJ1-1, reads DVKVTQSSRYLVKRTGEKVFLECVQDMDHENMFWYRQDPGLGLRLIYFSYDVKMKEKGDIPEGYSVSREKKERFSLILESASTNQTSMYLCASTLGTRQGNTEAFFGQGTRLTVV.

J is TRBJ2-1 and V is TRBV9; TRBD1 might be the D (5 bases). Trimming cost V 5 bases and J 8 bases, with 17 bases left between them. Germline CDR1 reads SGDLS; CDR2 reads YYNGEE. The CDR3 extends over 14 amino acids. Here the CDR3 DNA reads TGTGCCAGCAGTCGCAGGGATCGCTTCGATGAGCAGTTCTTC. Encoded protein: CASSRRDRFDEQFF. Full variable domain (outside the CDR3, taken from reference TRBV9 and TRBJ2-1): DSGVTQTPKHLITATGQRVTLRCSPRSGDLSVYWYQQSLDQGLQFLIQYYNGEERAKGNILERFSAQQFPDLHSELNLSSLELGDSALYFCASSRRDRFDEQFFGPGTRLTVL.

The chain is built from TRBV9 and TRBJ2-3, with TRBD1 identical over 8 bases. CDR3 length equals 15 residues. Germline CDR1 and CDR2: SGDLS and YYNGEE. Trimming cost V 5 bases and J 5 bases; bases outside gene matches: 10. CDR3 loop: CASSGGRGHKDTQYF. DNA of the CDR3: TGTGCCAGCAGTGGAGGCAGGGGGCATAAAGATACGCAGTATTTT.

The chain carries TRBV11-2 and TRBJ1-1; D not certain. The CDR3 loop spans 13 amino acids. V dropped 3 bases and J dropped 1 base, with 6 bases sitting between them. Germline V gene lookup returns CDR1 SGHAT and CDR2 FQNNGV. For the CDR3, the DNA is TGTGCCAGCAGCTTCCCGGGGAACACTGAAGCTTTCTTT. This translates into CASSFPGNTEAFF.

The chain has TRBV4-2 and TRBJ2-7; D is perhaps TRBD1 (6 bases). Looked up from germline, CDR1 is LGHNA and CDR2 is YNFKEQ. V was cut by 0 bases and J by 2 bases, with 17 bases left in between. The CDR3 runs 17 residues. The CDR3, as DNA: TGTGCCAGCAGCCAAGATAGTGGGGGACATGGACCCTACGAGCAGTACTTC. Residues: CASSQDSGGHGPYEQYF.

The DNA for the CDR3 is TGTGCCAGCAGCTCGGGACAGGGGGCTCGCGAGCAGTACTTC. It yields the protein CASSSGQGAREQYF. This chain uses TRBV5-4 with TRBJ2-7; TRBD1 matches 12 bases. The CDR3 runs 14 residues. CDR1 and CDR2 (germline): SGHNT, YYREEE (reference sequence). V dropped 3 bases and J dropped 6; count of bases not matched to a gene: 4.

Only one count was recorded for this clone. The V call is TRBV18, the J call TRBJ2-5; TRBD2 aligns across 10 bases. Germline loops: CDR1 KGHSH, CDR2 LQKENI. Trimming at V came to 3 bases and at J to 1 base, leaving 17 bases not matched to a gene. This CDR3 spans 20 amino acids. For the CDR3, the DNA is TGTGCCAGCTCACCTTCACAGCGCCCTCTCAGCGGGAGGGGCCAAGAGACCCAGTACTTC. Its protein product is CASSPSQRPLSGRGQETQYF. Full variable domain (outside the CDR3, taken from reference TRBV18 and TRBJ2-5): NAGVMQNPRHLVRRRGQEARLRCSPMKGHSHVYWYRQLPEEGLKFMVYLQKENIIDESGMPKERFSAEFPKEGPSILRIQQVVRGDSAAYFCASSPSQRPLSGRGQETQYFGPGTRLLVL.

The J gene is TRBJ2-3, the V gene TRBV10-3, with D possibly matching TRBD2 (5 bases). The germline V gene encodes CDR1 ENHRY and CDR2 SYGVKD. V was shortened by 10 bases and J by 5 bases, with 22 bases between the two germline ends. This CDR3 has 15 residues. CDR3 DNA sequence: TGTGCCACGCGAGAGGATGGCCGCGGGTTAGATACGCAGTATTTT. Amino acids: CATREDGRGLDTQYF.

V and J are TRBV9 and TRBJ2-2, with unresolved D. CDR1 SGDLS and CDR2 YYNGEE come from the germline V gene. CDR3 length: 15 residues. Trimming took 4 bases from V and 2 from J, leaving 12 bases between them. CDR3 protein: CASSPSYFNTGELFF. For the CDR3, the DNA is TGTGCCAGCAGCCCCTCCTACTTTAACACCGGGGAGCTGTTTTTT.

The chain recombines TRBV15 with TRBJ2-3; TRBD2 is a possible D gene (5 bases). Per the germline V gene, CDR1 is LNHNV and CDR2 is YYDKDF (reference sequence). CDR3 length: 16 amino acids. V gave up 1 base and J gave up 0 bases, with 11 bases separating them. The CDR3 bases are TGTGCCACCAGCAGAGCGAGGACTGGCAGCACAGATACGCAGTATTTT. Translating it yields CATSRARTGSTDTQYF.

This chain joins TRBV27 and TRBJ2-3, with D unclear. The CDR3 loop spans 16 amino acids. V was pared by 4 bases and J by 1 base, with 15 bases between. CDR1 is MNHEY and CDR2 is SMNVEV in the germline V gene (reference sequence). The CDR3 loop reads CASSYWSLRGTDTQYF. The CDR3 DNA reads as TGTGCCAGCAGTTATTGGTCTCTCCGGGGCACAGATACGCAGTATTTT.

The V gene is TRBV27, the J gene TRBJ1-1; 8 bases match TRBD1. This CDR3 comprises 15 residues. Unmatched junction bases numbered 6, after V lost 3 bases and J lost 3 bases. From germline, CDR1 is MNHEY and CDR2 SMNVEV (reference sequence). The DNA of the CDR3 is TGTGCCAGCAGTTTGGCAGGGGGCCGGTACACTGAAGCTTTCTTT. The encoded protein is CASSLAGGRYTEAFF.

The chain carries TRBV28 and TRBJ2-7; perhaps TRBD2 as D (5 bases). The CDR3 consists of 13 residues. Germline V gene data show CDR1 as MDHEN and CDR2 as SYDVKM. V gave up 10 bases and J gave up 2 bases, with 15 bases separating them. CDR3 region: CAITVTGTYEQYF. CDR3 nucleotide sequence: TGTGCCATTACGGTGACGGGGACCTACGAGCAGTACTTC.

The V and J genes are TRBV15 and TRBJ1-2; a possible D gene is TRBD1 (6 bases). With 2 bases removed from V and 8 bases from J, the gap between germline ends came to 12 bases. The CDR3 is 13 residues long. Per the germline V gene, CDR1 is LNHNV and CDR2 is YYDKDF (reference sequence). The CDR3 reads CATSRNRDSGYTF. The CDR3 nucleotides are TGTGCCACCAGCAGAAACAGGGATAGCGGCTACACCTTC.